The 4 T cell receptor beta chains below come from one sample, sequenced in a study of shared clonotypes between healthy human individuals. Sequencing was performed with immunoSEQ multiplex PCR; in TCRdb, only in-frame clones are kept and a portion is missing. The sample includes millions of clones, about 92% of them seen just once. The source material was naive CD4+ T cells sorted from blood. Subset described: CD45RA+ positively selected. The receptors shown here come from a young man in good health.

V gene TRBV19 combines with J gene TRBJ2-1; D tentatively reads TRBD1 or TRBD2 (5 bases each). Germline values: CDR1 LNHDA, CDR2 SQIVND (reference sequence). The V end lost 11 bases, the J end lost 7 bases, and 18 bases lay between the germline ends. CDR3 length equals 13 residues. CDR3 sequence: CAPLGQEGNEQFF. The CDR3, as DNA: TGTGCCCCCTTGGGCCAAGAGGGGAATGAGCAGTTCTTC. The complete variable domain, with remaining parts taken from reference TRBV19 and TRBJ2-1, reads DGGITQSPKYLFRKEGQNVTLSCEQNLNHDAMYWYRQDPGQGLRLIYYSQIVNDFQKGDIAEGYSVSREKKESFPLTVTSAQKNPTAFYLCAPLGQEGNEQFFGPGTRLTVL.

The chain carries TRBV9 and TRBJ2-2; D is unresolved. V was shortened by 2 bases and J by 5 bases, with 7 bases between the two germline ends. The CDR3 extends over 13 amino acids. From germline, CDR1 is SGDLS and CDR2 YYNGEE. DNA for the CDR3: TGTGCCAGCAGCGTGGAATTTACCGGGGAGCTGTTTTTT. Amino acids: CASSVEFTGELFF. Supplemented by reference TRBV9 and TRBJ2-2, the full variable domain reads DSGVTQTPKHLITATGQRVTLRCSPRSGDLSVYWYQQSLDQGLQFLIQYYNGEERAKGNILERFSAQQFPDLHSELNLSSLELGDSALYFCASSVEFTGELFFGEGSRLTVL.

The V call is TRBV27, the J call TRBJ2-5; 7 nucleotides agree with TRBD2. The assigned J gene may be wrong: the sequence end matches TRBJ2-7 better. The CDR3 loop spans 15 amino acids. Germline loops: CDR1 MNHEY, CDR2 SMNVEV (reference sequence). CDR3 in DNA: TGTGCCAGCAGAGACGGCGGAACTAGCGTCTACGAGCAGTACTTC. The encoded protein is CASRDGGTSVYEQYF.

The gene calls are TRBV11-2 and TRBJ2-7, with D possibly being TRBD1 (6 bases). Germline V gives CDR1 SGHAT, CDR2 FQNNGV. This CDR3 spans 15 amino acids. Trimming removed 5 bases from V and 0 bases from J, with 14 bases in between. CDR3 nucleotides: TGTGCCAGCAGCCTCCGGGACACAGTCTCCTACGAGCAGTACTTC. It is translated as CASSLRDTVSYEQYF.